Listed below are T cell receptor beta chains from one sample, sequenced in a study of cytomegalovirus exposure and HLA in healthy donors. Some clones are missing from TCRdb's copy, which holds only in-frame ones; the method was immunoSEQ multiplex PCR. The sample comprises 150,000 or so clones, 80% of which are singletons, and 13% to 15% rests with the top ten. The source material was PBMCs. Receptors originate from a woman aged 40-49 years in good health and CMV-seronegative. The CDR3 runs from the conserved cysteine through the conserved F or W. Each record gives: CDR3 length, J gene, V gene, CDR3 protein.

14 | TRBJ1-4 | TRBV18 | CASSPTGSGEKLFF
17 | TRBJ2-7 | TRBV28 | CASSPSLLRDRGNEQYF
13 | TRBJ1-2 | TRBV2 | CASSTGEGYGYTF
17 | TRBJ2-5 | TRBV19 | CASSIGDRLWVQETQYF
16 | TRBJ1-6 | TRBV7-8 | CASSFFRDRENSPLHF
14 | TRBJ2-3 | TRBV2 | CASRQRASTDTQYF
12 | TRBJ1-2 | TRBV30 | CAWSVNTYGYTF
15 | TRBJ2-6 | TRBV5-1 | CASSLAYSGANGLTF
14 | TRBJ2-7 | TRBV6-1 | CASSESGSSYEQYF
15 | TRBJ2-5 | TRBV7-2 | CASSLGGGTIKTQYF
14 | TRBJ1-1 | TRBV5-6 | CASSNGLVNTEAFF
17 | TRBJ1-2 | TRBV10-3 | CAISESGDRGSINGYTF
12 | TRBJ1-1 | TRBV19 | CASRRPSGEAFF
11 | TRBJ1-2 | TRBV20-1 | CSAIIELGYTF